This TCR beta chain was documented in a study of blood T cell repertoires in COVID-19. The V end was cut by 3 bases, the J end by 2 bases, with 11 bases between. Germline V gene data show CDR1 as MRHNA and CDR2 as SNTAGT. This CDR3 is 16 amino acids long. Under the authors' procedure: Counts of nucleated cells, estimated from reference gene primer amplification, were obtained. Here immunoSEQ multiplex PCR was the method, and the copy in TCRdb shows in-frame clones only, minus some. V, J and clone size reflect that table, while D and trimming were determined from the DNA. The table lists 300,000 to 350,000 clones, roughly 90% of them singletons, with roughly a tenth in the top ten.

The TCR originated in a woman between 25 and 40 years old who had recovered from COVID-19. Material: PBMCs or T cells enriched from blood (not recorded which). The chain recombines TRBV6-4 with TRBJ1-6; no clear D gene. This CDR3 is CASSDSLTPYNSPLHF. CDR3 sequence (DNA): TGTGCCAGCAGTGATTCCCTAACCCCCTATAATTCACCCCTCCACTTT.